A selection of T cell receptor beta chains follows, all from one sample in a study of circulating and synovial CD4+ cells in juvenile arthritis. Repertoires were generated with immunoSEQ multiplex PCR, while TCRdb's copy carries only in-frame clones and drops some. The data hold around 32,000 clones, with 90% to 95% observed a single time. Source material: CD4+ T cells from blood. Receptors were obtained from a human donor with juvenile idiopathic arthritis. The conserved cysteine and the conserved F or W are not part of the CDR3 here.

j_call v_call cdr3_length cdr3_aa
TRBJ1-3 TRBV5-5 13 ASSLEGWGGNTIY
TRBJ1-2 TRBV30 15 AWSVGTGARRNYGYT
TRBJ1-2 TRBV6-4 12 ASSDSKDSYGYT
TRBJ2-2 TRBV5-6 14 ASSPKREGLAGELF
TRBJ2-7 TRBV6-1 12 ASHAPDRSYEQY
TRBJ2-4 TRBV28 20 ASSLDQSWTSGRVQAKNIQY
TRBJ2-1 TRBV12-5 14 ASATAGTSGSYEQF
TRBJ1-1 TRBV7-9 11 ASSLGGRTEAF
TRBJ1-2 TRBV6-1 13 ASRGQGPPNYGYT
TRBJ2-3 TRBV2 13 ASSEGDSRADTQY
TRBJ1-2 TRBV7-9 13 ASSLHSDRPYGYT